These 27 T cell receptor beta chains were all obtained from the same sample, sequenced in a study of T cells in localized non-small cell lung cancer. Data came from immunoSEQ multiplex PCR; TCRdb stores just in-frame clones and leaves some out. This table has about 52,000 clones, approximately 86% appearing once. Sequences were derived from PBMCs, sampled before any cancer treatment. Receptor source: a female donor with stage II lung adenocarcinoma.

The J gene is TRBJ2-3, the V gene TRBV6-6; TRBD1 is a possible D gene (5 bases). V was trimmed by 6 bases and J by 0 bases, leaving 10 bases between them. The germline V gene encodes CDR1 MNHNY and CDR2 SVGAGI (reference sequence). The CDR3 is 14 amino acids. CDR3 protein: CASRQAYSTDTQYF. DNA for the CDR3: TGTGCCAGCAGACAGGCCTACAGCACAGATACGCAGTATTTT.

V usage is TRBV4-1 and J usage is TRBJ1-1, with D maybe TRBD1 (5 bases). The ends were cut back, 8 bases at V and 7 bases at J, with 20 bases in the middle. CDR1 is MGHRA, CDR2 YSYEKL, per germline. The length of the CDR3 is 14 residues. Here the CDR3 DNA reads TGCGCCAGCTCCCGGGTGGGGACGGGCCTTGAAGCTTTCTTT. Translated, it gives CASSRVGTGLEAFF.

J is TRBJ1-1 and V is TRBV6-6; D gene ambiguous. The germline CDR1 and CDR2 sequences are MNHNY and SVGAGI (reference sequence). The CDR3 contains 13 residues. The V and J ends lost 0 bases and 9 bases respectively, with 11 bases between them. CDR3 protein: CASSYSSVMKAFF. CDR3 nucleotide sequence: TGTGCCAGCAGTTACTCTTCCGTGATGAAAGCTTTCTTT.

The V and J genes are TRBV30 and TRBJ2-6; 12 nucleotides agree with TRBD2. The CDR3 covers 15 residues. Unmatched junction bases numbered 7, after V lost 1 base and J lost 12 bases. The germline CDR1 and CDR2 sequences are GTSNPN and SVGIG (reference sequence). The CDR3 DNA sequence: TGTGCCTGGAGTGCAGCTAGCGGGGGGGTGGGCGTCCTGACTTTC. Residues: CAWSAASGGVGVLTF.

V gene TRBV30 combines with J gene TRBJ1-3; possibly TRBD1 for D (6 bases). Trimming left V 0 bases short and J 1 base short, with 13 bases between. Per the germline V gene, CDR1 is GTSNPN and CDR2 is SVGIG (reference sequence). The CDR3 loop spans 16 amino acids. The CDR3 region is CAWSVPGGHSGNTIYF. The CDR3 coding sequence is TGTGCCTGGAGTGTACCTGGGGGGCATTCTGGAAACACCATATATTTT.

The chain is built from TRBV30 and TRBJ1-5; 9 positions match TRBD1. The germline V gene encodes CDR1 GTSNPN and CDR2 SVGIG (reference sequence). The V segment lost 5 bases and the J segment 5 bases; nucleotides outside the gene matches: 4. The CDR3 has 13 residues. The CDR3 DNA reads TGTGCCTGGGGGACAGGGACTTATCAGCCCCAGCATTTT. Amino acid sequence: CAWGTGTYQPQHF.

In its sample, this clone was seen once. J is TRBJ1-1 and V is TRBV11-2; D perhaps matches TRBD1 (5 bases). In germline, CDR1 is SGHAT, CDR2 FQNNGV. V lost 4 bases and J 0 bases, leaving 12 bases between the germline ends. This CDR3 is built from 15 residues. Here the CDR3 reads CASSSPFRVNTEAFF. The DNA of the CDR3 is TGTGCCAGCAGCTCACCATTCAGGGTGAACACTGAAGCTTTCTTT.

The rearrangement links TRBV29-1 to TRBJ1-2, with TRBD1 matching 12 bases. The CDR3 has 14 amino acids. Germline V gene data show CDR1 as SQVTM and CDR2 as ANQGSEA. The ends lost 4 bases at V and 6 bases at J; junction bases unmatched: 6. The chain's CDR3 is CSVGVGTGGDGYTF. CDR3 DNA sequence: TGCAGCGTTGGAGTCGGGACAGGGGGCGATGGCTACACCTTC.

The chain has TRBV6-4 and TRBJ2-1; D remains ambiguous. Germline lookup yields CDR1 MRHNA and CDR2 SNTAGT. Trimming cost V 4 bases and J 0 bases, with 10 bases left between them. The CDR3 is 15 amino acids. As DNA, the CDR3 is TGTGCCAGCAGTGCAGCCCAGAGCTCCTACAATGAGCAGTTCTTC. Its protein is CASSAAQSSYNEQFF.

CDR3 loop: CASSSTQGGTDTQYF. The CDR3 nucleotides are TGTGCCAGCAGTTCCACGCAAGGGGGAACAGATACGCAGTATTTT. The rearrangement joins TRBV6-5 to TRBJ2-3, with a tentative D call TRBD1 (6 bases). Trimming shortened V by 4 bases and J by 3 bases, and 14 bases separated the two germline ends. CDR3 length equals 15 residues. CDR1 and CDR2 from the germline V gene are MNHEY and SVGAGI.

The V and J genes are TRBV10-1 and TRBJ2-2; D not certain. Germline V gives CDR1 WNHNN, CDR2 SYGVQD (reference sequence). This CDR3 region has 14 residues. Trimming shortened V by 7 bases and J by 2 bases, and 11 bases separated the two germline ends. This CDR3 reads CASKKELNTGELFF. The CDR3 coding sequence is TGCGCCAGCAAGAAGGAATTAAACACCGGGGAGCTGTTTTTT.

The CDR3 protein is CASKSRGAFF. The DNA for the CDR3 is TGTGCCAGCAAGTCTAGGGGGGCTTTCTTT. The rearrangement uses TRBV2 and TRBJ1-1, with D possibly TRBD1 on 6 matching bases. The CDR3 has 10 amino acids. Between the trimmed V and J ends, which lost 7 bases and 11 bases, there was a span of 11 bases. Germline CDR1 SNHLY, CDR2 FYNNEI. The whole variable domain, remainder taken from reference TRBV2 and TRBJ1-1, is EPEVTQTPSHQVTQMGQEVILRCVPISNHLYFYWYRQILGQKVEFLVSFYNNEISEKSEIFDDQFSVERPDGSNFTLKIRSTKLEDSAMYFCASKSRGAFFGQGTRLTVV.

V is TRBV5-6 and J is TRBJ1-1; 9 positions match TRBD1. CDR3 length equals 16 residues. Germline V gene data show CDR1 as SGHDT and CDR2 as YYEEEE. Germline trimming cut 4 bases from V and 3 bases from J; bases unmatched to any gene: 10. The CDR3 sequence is CASSDGADRGYTEAFF. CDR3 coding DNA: TGTGCCAGCAGCGATGGCGCGGACAGGGGATACACTGAAGCTTTCTTT.

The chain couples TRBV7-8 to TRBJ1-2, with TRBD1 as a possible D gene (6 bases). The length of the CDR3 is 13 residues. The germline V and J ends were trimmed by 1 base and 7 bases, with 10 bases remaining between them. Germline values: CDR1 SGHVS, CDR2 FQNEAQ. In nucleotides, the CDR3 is TGTGCCAGCAGCTTAGGCTACAGGGCTGGCTACACCTTC. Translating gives CASSLGYRAGYTF.

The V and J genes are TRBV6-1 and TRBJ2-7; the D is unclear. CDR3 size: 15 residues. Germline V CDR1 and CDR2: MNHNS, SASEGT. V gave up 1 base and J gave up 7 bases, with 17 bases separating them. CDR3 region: CASSEVSGPRREQYF. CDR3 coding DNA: TGTGCCAGCAGTGAAGTGTCAGGACCCAGAAGGGAGCAGTACTTC.

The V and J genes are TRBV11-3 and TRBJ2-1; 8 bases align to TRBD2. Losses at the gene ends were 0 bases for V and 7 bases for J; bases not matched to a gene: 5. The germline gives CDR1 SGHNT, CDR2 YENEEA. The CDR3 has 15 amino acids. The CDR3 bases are TGTGCCAGCAGCTTAGAGGGGACTAGAAGGAATGAGCAGTTCTTC. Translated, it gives CASSLEGTRRNEQFF.

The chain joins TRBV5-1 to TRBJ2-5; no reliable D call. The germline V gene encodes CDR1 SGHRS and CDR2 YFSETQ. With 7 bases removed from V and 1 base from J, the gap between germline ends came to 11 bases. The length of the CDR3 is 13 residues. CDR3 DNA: TGCGCCAGCCGAAGGTGGCGCCAAGAGACCCAGTACTTC. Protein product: CASRRWRQETQYF.

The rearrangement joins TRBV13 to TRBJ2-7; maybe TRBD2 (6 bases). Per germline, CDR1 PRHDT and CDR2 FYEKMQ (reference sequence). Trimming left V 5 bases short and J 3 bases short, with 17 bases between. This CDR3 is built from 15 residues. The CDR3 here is CASSPGGSGLYEQYF. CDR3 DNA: TGTGCCAGCAGCCCCGGGGGATCAGGCCTCTACGAGCAGTACTTC.

CDR3 bases: TGCGCCAGCAGCTTAGGGACAGGGACCAACGAGCAGTACTTC. Amino acids: CASSLGTGTNEQYF. The chain carries TRBV5-1 and TRBJ2-7, with 9 bases identical to TRBD1. CDR1 SGHRS and CDR2 YFSETQ come from the germline V gene. V lost 2 bases, J lost 5 bases, and 5 bases stayed unmatched. The CDR3 contains 14 residues. The complete variable domain, with remaining parts taken from reference TRBV5-1 and TRBJ2-7, reads KAGVTQTPRYLIKTRGQQVTLSCSPISGHRSVSWYQQTPGQGLQFLFEYFSETQRNKGNFPGRFSGRQFSNSRSEMNVSTLELGDSALYLCASSLGTGTNEQYFGPGTRLTVT.

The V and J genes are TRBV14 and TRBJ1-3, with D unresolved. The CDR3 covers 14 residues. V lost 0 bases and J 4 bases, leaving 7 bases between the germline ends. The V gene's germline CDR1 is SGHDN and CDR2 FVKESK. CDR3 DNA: TGTGCCAGCAGCCAAGATCGGCAGGGAAACACCATATATTTT. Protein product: CASSQDRQGNTIYF.

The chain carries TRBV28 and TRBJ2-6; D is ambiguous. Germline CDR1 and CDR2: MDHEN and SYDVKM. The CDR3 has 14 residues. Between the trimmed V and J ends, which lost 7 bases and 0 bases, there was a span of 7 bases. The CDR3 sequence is CASNVNSGANVLTF. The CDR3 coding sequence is TGTGCCAGCAACGTGAACTCTGGGGCCAACGTCCTGACTTTC.

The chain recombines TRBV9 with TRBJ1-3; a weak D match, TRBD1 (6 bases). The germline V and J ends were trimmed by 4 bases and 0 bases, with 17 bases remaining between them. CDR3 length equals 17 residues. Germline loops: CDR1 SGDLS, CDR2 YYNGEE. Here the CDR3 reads CASSSSTGSSSGNTIYF. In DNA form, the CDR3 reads TGTGCCAGCAGCTCATCGACAGGCTCGTCCTCTGGAAACACCATATATTTT.

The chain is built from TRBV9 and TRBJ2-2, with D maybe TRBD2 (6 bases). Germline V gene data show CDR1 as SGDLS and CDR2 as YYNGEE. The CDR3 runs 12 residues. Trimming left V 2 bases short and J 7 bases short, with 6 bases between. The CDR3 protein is CASSVGGGELFF. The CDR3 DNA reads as TGTGCCAGCAGCGTGGGGGGCGGGGAGCTGTTTTTT.

For the CDR3, the DNA is TGTGCCAGCAGTAAGGGGACTAGCACAGATACGCAGTATTTT. Its translation is CASSKGTSTDTQYF. This chain links TRBV6-5 with TRBJ2-3; TRBD2 might be the D (6 bases). Germline CDR1 and CDR2: MNHEY and SVGAGI. Trimming took off 5 bases at V and 0 bases at J, with 9 bases between the two ends. The CDR3 length is 14 residues.

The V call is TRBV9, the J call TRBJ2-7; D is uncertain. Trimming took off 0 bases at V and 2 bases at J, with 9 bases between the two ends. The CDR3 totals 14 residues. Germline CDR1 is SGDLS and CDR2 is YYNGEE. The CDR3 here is CASSVASETYEQYF. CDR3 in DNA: TGTGCCAGCAGCGTAGCATCAGAGACCTACGAGCAGTACTTC.

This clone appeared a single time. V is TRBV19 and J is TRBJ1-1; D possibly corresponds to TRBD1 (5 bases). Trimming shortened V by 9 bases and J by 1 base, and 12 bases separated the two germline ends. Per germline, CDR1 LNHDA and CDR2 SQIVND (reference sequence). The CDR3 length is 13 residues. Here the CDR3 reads CASAGYWNTEAFF. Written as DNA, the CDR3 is TGTGCCAGCGCAGGGTATTGGAACACTGAAGCTTTCTTT. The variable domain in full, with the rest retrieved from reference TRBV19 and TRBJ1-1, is DGGITQSPKYLFRKEGQNVTLSCEQNLNHDAMYWYRQDPGQGLRLIYYSQIVNDFQKGDIAEGYSVSREKKESFPLTVTSAQKNPTAFYLCASAGYWNTEAFFGQGTRLTVV.

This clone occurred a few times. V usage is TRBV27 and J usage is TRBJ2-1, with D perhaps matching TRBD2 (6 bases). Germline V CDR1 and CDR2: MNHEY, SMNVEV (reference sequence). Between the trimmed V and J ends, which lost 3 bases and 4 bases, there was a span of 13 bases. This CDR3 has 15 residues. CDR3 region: CASSLRGLNYNEQFF. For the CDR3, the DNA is TGTGCCAGCAGTTTGCGGGGACTCAATTACAATGAGCAGTTCTTC.